This T cell receptor (beta chain) is from a study of T cell changes during pregnancy in multiple sclerosis. V lost 4 bases to trimming and J lost 5 bases, with 19 bases between them. Germline assignment: CDR1 SGHKS and CDR2 YYEKEE (reference sequence). The CDR3 is 15 residues long. Data came from immunoSEQ multiplex PCR; TCRdb stores just in-frame clones and leaves some out. The table lists 65,000 to 90,000 clones, around 90% of them singletons. The clonotype comes from a female donor in good health, serving as a control in a pregnancy study. Some clones in this sample may be carry-over from other donors' samples. The sample here was PBMCs, taken in the first trimester of pregnancy. The chain recombines TRBV5-5 with TRBJ2-7; a possible D gene is TRBD1 (6 bases). The CDR3 loop is CASSTLTTGYDEQYF. CDR3 sequence (DNA): TGTGCCAGCAGCACTTTGACCACAGGGTACGACGAGCAGTACTTC. The full variable domain, rest sourced from reference TRBV5-5 and TRBJ2-7, is DAGVTQSPTHLIKTRGQQVTLRCSPISGHKSVSWYQQVLGQGPQFIFQYYEKEERGRGNFPDRFSARQFPNYSSELNVNALLLGDSALYLCASSTLTTGYDEQYFGPGTRLTVT.